Given below is one T cell receptor (beta chain) in context. In the original processing: Amplification of reference gene primers provided the estimated nucleated cell counts. The table came from immunoSEQ multiplex PCR; TCRdb's copy has only in-frame clones and leaves some out. Clone size and V and J calls were adopted from that table, with D and trimming inferred from the DNA. The sample carries about 60,000 clones, roughly 86% recorded once. These data originate in a study of blood T cell repertoires in COVID-19. Across the whole study: Acute and convalescent COVID-19 specimens originated in the United States, Italy and Spain. PBMCs, B-cell-depleted T cells, or T cells were the source of the cDNA or gDNA that made up the material.

This TCR derives from a man between 50 and 59 years old with active COVID-19. Sequenced input: peripheral blood.

This chain's CDR3 is CASSQGGGISPQHF. CDR3 DNA: TGCGCCAGCAGCCAAGGCGGGGGTATTTCGCCCCAGCATTTT. This sequence joins TRBV4-3 and TRBJ1-5; TRBD1 might be the D (5 bases). The germline V and J ends were trimmed by 1 base and 9 bases, with 13 bases remaining between them. This CDR3 contains 14 residues. In germline, CDR1 is LGHNA, CDR2 YSLEER.